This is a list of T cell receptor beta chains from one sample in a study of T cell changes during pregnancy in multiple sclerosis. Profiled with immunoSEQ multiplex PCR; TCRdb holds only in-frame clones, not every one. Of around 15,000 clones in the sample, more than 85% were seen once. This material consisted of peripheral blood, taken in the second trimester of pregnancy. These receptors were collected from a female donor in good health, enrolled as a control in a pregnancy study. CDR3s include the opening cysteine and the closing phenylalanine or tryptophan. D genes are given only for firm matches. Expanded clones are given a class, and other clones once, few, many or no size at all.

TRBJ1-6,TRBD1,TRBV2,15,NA,CASSPLDRDNSPLHF,TGTGCCAGCTCCCCCTTGGACAGGGATAATTCACCCCTCCACTTT
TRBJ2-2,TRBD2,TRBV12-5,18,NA,CASGLARGLAGGLGELFF,TGTGCTAGTGGTTTGGCCCGGGGACTAGCGGGAGGTCTTGGGGAGCTGTTTTTT
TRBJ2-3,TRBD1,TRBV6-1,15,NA,CASSAGTVGSDTQYF,TGTGCCAGCAGTGCCGGGACAGTTGGGTCAGATACGCAGTATTTT
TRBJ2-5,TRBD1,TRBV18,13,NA,CASSPQGGETQYF,TGTGCCAGCTCACCACAAGGGGGCGAGACCCAGTACTTC
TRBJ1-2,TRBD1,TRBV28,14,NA,CASSSGQGIYGYTF,TGTGCCAGCAGTTCGGGACAGGGTATCTATGGCTACACCTTC
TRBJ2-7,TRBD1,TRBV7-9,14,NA,CASSPGEGAVTQYF,TGTGCCAGCAGTCCGGGCGAGGGGGCGGTTACGCAGTACTTC
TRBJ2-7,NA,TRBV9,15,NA,CASSEGSAGAYEQYF,TGTGCCAGCAGCGAGGGGTCGGCAGGGGCCTACGAGCAGTACTTC
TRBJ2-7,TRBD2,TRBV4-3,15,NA,CASSQELAGVGEQYF,TGCGCCAGCAGCCAAGAACTAGCGGGAGTGGGCGAGCAGTACTTC
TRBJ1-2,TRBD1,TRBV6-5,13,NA,CASSYFRGQGYTF,TGTGCCAGCAGTTACTTCAGGGGGCAAGGCTACACCTTC
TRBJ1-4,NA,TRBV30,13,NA,CAWSKGGREKLFF,TGTGCCTGGAGTAAGGGGGGGCGGGAAAAACTGTTTTTT
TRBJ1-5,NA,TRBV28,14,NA,CASSLLYSNQPQHF,TGTGCCAGCAGTTTACTCTATAGCAATCAGCCCCAGCATTTT
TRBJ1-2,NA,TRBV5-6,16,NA,CASSLPDGTSGYGYTF,TGTGCCAGCAGCTTGCCCGACGGGACTTCTGGCTATGGCTACACCTTC
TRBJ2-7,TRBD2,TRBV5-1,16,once,CASSLAPSGGPYEQYF,TGCGCCAGCAGCTTGGCCCCTAGCGGGGGGCCCTACGAGCAGTACTTC
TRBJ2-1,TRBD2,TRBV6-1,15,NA,CASSEFSGSYNEQFF,TGTGCCAGCAGTGAATTTAGCGGGAGCTACAATGAGCAGTTCTTC
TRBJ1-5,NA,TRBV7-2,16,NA,CASSSPGGGTNQPQHF,TGTGCCAGCAGCTCCCCTGGTGGAGGGACCAATCAGCCCCAGCATTTT
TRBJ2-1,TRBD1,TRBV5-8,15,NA,CASSLGQGALDEQFF,TGTGCCAGCAGCTTGGGACAGGGGGCCCTTGATGAGCAGTTCTTC
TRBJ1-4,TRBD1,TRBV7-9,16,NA,CASSLVSGTGSEKLFF,TGTGCCAGCAGCTTAGTCTCCGGGACAGGGAGTGAAAAACTGTTTTTT
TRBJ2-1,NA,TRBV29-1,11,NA,CSVESGSEQFF,TGCAGCGTTGAAAGCGGGTCTGAGCAGTTCTTC
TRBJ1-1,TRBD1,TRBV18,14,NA,CASSPGTGLPEAFF,TGTGCCAGCTCACCAGGGACAGGGCTACCTGAAGCTTTCTTT
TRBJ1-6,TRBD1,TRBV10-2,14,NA,CASSSGTGYSPLHF,TGCGCCAGCAGTTCCGGGACAGGGTACTCACCCCTCCACTTT
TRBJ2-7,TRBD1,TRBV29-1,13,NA,CSVAGTGIYEQYF,TGCAGCGTAGCCGGGACAGGGATATACGAGCAGTACTTC
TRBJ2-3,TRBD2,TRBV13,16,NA,CASSPPASGSTDTQYF,TGTGCCAGCAGCCCCCCCGCTAGCGGGAGCACAGATACGCAGTATTTT
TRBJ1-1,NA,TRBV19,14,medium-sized,CASSWGRGYTEAFF,TGTGCCAGTAGTTGGGGGCGCGGGTACACTGAAGCTTTCTTT
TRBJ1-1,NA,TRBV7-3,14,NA,CASSSRRGGSKAFF,TGTGCCAGCAGCTCTCGACGGGGGGGGTCTAAAGCTTTCTTT
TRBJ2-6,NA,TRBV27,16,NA,CASSSGRLSGANVLTF,TGTGCCAGCAGTTCTGGCCGACTCTCTGGGGCCAACGTCCTGACTTTC
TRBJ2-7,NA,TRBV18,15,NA,CASSRGTDRSYEQYF,TGTGCCAGCTCACGCGGGACAGACAGATCCTACGAGCAGTACTTC
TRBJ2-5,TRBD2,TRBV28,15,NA,CASSHRTSGQETQYF,TGTGCCAGCAGCCACCGGACTAGTGGCCAAGAGACCCAGTACTTC
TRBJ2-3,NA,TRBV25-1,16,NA,CASSEWRTLTPDTQYF,TGTGCCAGCAGTGAATGGAGGACCCTCACGCCAGATACGCAGTATTTT
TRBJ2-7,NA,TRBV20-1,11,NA,CSAASKREQYF,TGCAGTGCTGCATCCAAGCGCGAGCAGTACTTC
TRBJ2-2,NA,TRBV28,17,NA,CASSQKWGRGNTGELFF,TGTGCCAGCAGCCAAAAATGGGGCAGGGGGAACACCGGGGAGCTGTTTTTT
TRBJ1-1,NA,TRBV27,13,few,CASSLVPSGEAFF,TGTGCCAGCAGTTTAGTTCCCTCAGGTGAAGCTTTCTTT
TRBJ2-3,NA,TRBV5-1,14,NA,CASSLGLDTDTQYF,TGCGCCAGCAGCTTAGGTCTAGACACAGATACGCAGTATTTT
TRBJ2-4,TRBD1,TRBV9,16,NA,CASSFSSTGKGDIQYF,TGTGCCAGCAGCTTCAGCTCGACAGGGAAAGGAGACATTCAGTACTTC
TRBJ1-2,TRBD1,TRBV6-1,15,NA,CASRVGQGAGYGYTF,TGTGCCAGCAGGGTCGGACAGGGGGCAGGCTATGGCTACACCTTC
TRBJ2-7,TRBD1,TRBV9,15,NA,CASSVGQLHSYEQYF,TGTGCCAGCAGCGTGGGACAGTTGCACTCCTACGAGCAGTACTTC
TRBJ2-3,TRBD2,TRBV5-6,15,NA,CASSLGLAHVDTQYF,TGTGCCAGCAGCTTGGGACTAGCGCATGTAGATACGCAGTATTTT
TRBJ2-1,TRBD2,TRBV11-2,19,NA,CASSLAGASGLGSYNEQFF,TGTGCCAGCAGCTTAGCTGGGGCTAGCGGGTTGGGCTCCTACAATGAGCAGTTCTTC
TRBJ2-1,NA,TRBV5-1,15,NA,CASSKGTFTYNEQFF,TGCGCCAGCAGCAAAGGGACTTTCACCTACAATGAGCAGTTCTTC
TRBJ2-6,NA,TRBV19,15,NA,CASSILAPGANVLTF,TGTGCCAGTAGTATACTTGCGCCAGGGGCCAACGTCCTGACTTTC
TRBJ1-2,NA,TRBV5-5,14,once,CASSLLTQNYGYTF,TGTGCCAGCAGCCTATTGACACAGAACTATGGCTACACCTTC
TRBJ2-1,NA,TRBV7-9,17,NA,CASSLPTGERSYNEQFF,TGTGCCAGCAGCTTACCAACCGGGGAGAGGTCCTACAATGAGCAGTTCTTC
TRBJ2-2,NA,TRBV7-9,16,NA,CASSPRPHRSAGELFF,TGTGCCAGCAGCCCTCGACCGCACAGAAGTGCCGGGGAGCTGTTTTTT
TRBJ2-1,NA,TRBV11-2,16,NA,CASSLGGRQPYNEQFF,TGTGCCAGCAGCTTAGGGGGCAGGCAACCATACAATGAGCAGTTCTTC
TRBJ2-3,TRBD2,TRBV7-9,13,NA,CAGGDSGTDTQYF,TGTGCCGGGGGAGATAGCGGGACAGATACGCAGTATTTT
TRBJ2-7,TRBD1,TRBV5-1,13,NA,CASSLEGAYEQYF,TGCGCCAGCAGCTTGGAGGGGGCTTACGAGCAGTACTTC
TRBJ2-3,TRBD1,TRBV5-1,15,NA,CASRYDRGRPDTQYF,TGCGCCAGCAGATACGACAGGGGGCGCCCAGATACGCAGTATTTT
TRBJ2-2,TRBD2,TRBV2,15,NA,CASKGSGTGTGELFF,TGTGCCAGCAAAGGTAGCGGGACGGGCACCGGGGAGCTGTTTTTT
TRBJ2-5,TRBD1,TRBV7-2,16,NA,CASSLETGDLQETQYF,TGTGCCAGCAGCTTAGAGACAGGGGACCTCCAAGAGACCCAGTACTTC
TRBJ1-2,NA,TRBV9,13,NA,CASSVVHGYGYTF,TGTGCCAGCAGCGTAGTTCACGGGTATGGCTACACCTTC